The present entry profiles one T cell receptor beta chain with its context. This receptor's antigen is unknown. Qualities for individual bases were not recorded, and no much larger clone is one base off. The data derive from a study of cytomegalovirus exposure and HLA in healthy donors (dated by TCRdb to about 2017). About the investigation overall: A later analysis indicated that the 130 or so validation repertoires were generated on the platform also employed for the 700 or so repertoires of the first cohort. The aim of the study was to test whether cataloging public T cell receptors could identify signatures of past pathogen exposure. In addition to the first cohort of around 670 subjects, a separate validation cohort of 120 different subjects was used. To predict cytomegalovirus infection status, the study brought together high-throughput TCR immunosequencing, statistical association of individual TCRs with disease status, and machine learning. Summary of the overall study and its limitations: A later analysis had no HLA typing for the validation cohort, so co-occurrence there was scored across all 110 or so repertoires. In a later analysis, TCRs clustered in the first cohort were found to also tend to co-occur in the roughly 120 validation repertoires, with over 90% of cluster scores above 0. In both the original and validation cohorts, the classifier was reported to diagnose cytomegalovirus status with high specificity and sensitivity. Across donors, most TCR sequences were observed very rarely, whereas some public TCRs were present in many individuals. The authors suggested that the approach could potentially be extended to other disease states and immunological phenotypes. The study listed 150 to 200 TCR beta chains as associated with cytomegalovirus. In vitro tests confirmed that three of the cytomegalovirus-associated TCR beta chains recognize cytomegalovirus antigens.

The library was prepared using the immunoSEQ multiplex PCR assay. Per the authors' processing: To diagnose cytomegalovirus status from the catalog of TCR beta chain sequences, a statistical classification framework was built. Entries here come from immuneACCESS through TCRdb and include only in-frame sequences with V and J called. Some clones fail to appear in such tables; in the studies checked, an unresolved V gene covers under half of the shortfall, and the cause of the remainder is unknown. V, J and clone size are taken as reported in that table, and D and trimming were inferred from the DNA itself. This sample has 150,000 to 200,000 clones in its table, and 85% to 90% of those were observed once. The top ten clonotypes cover roughly 1.5% of the sample. Donors formed part of the validation cohort, which comprised some 120 subjects and was distinct from the first cohort of under 750 subjects.

There are 13 amino acids in the CDR3, from cysteine to phenylalanine inclusive. Only the CDR3 DNA stays, 39 bases, in frame from base 1. Unmatched junction bases come to 3, with V trimmed by 6 bases and J by 5 bases. CDR1 and CDR2, looked up from the germline V gene (reference sequence), are WNHNN and SYGVQD. This sequence was found in a woman aged 30 to 39 in good health and CMV-seronegative. Sequences were obtained from PBMCs. Rearrangement joined TRBV10-1 to TRBJ2-3; 9 of the junction bases match TRBD1. The DNA reads as follows: TGCGCCAGCAGCCGGGACAGGGAAGATACGCAGTATTTT. It is translated as CASSRDREDTQYF.